Listed below are T cell receptor beta chains from one sample, sequenced in a study of cytomegalovirus exposure and HLA in healthy donors. Sequencing used immunoSEQ multiplex PCR; TCRdb keeps in-frame clones, though not all of them. The repertoire has approximately 220,000 clones, roughly 79% of them found once; the top ten carry 1.5% to 2%. The sample consisted of PBMCs. The receptors come from a male donor in good health and CMV-seronegative. The CDR3 runs from the conserved cysteine through the conserved F or W. D genes are given only for firm matches. Only part of the rows carry a size: once, few, many, or a class if the clone is expanded.

size,J,D,V,DNA,CDR3
-,TRBJ1-1,-,TRBV27,TGTGCCAGCAGTTACAACAGAAGAGAAGAAGCTTTCTTT,CASSYNRREEAFF
-,TRBJ1-1,TRBD1,TRBV7-6,TGTGCCAGCAGCTCCCCAGGGGGCACTTACACTGAAGCTTTCTTT,CASSSPGGTYTEAFF
few,TRBJ2-1,TRBD2,TRBV19,TGTGCCAGTAGTACCGAGGGACTATCCTACAATGAGCAGTTCTTC,CASSTEGLSYNEQFF
many,TRBJ2-1,-,TRBV6-4,TGTGCCAGCAGTGACGGCCCCTACAATGAGCAGTTCTTC,CASSDGPYNEQFF
-,TRBJ1-5,-,TRBV30,TGTGCCTGGGCTCGGAAGGGGGGGGATCAGCCCCAGCATTTT,CAWARKGGDQPQHF
-,TRBJ1-1,-,TRBV29-1,TGCAGCGTTGAGGCCAGGGAAACTGAAGCTTTCTTT,CSVEARETEAFF
-,TRBJ2-7,-,TRBV5-1,TGCGCCAGCAGCTTGGGAGACAGGACCTACGAGCAGTACTTC,CASSLGDRTYEQYF
-,TRBJ2-1,-,TRBV7-2,TGTGCCAGCAGTTCCGGGATTACCGTACTCTTC,CASSSGITVLF
-,TRBJ1-1,TRBD1,TRBV7-2,TGTGCCAGCAGCTTAAATGCAGGGGGCTCCACTGAAGCTTTCTTT,CASSLNAGGSTEAFF
-,TRBJ2-5,-,TRBV21-1,TGTGCCAGCAGCAAAGGTCGGGGGGCAGGGGAGACCCAGTACTTC,CASSKGRGAGETQYF
-,TRBJ2-3,TRBD1,TRBV2,TGTGCCAGCTCCATCGGGACAGGGGCCACAGATACGCAGTATTTT,CASSIGTGATDTQYF
-,TRBJ1-2,-,TRBV18,TGTGCCAGCTCACCGTCAGGGGACGGCTACACCTTC,CASSPSGDGYTF